This paragraph reports one T cell receptor beta chain. Its target is not known. There are 16 residues in the CDR3. The trim removed 4 bases at V and 1 base at J, leaving 8 bases unmatched. Germline assignment: CDR1 KGHSH and CDR2 LQKENI. The method was immunoSEQ multiplex PCR; TCRdb's version includes in-frame clones alone and lacks a portion of them. The sample yields over 30,000 clones, more than 65% seen once. This sample was taken from a study of STAT5B mutations in CD4+ large granular lymphocyte leukemia. Study-wide findings and caveats: Main leukemic clonotypes were patient-specific, but approximately 27% appeared at low frequency elsewhere. Compared with healthy controls (2/35), patient top clones favored TRBV06 (8/27). CD4-sorted patient repertoires seemed more clonal than healthy CD4+ repertoires.

The chain combines TRBV18 with TRBJ2-7; 9 bases match TRBD1. Sequenced sample: CD4+ T cells from blood buffy coats. This sequence originates from a human donor in good health. Here the CDR3 reads CASSQNPGQGSYEQYF. The CDR3 nucleotides read TGTGCCAGCTCACAAAACCCGGGACAGGGATCCTACGAGCAGTACTTC.